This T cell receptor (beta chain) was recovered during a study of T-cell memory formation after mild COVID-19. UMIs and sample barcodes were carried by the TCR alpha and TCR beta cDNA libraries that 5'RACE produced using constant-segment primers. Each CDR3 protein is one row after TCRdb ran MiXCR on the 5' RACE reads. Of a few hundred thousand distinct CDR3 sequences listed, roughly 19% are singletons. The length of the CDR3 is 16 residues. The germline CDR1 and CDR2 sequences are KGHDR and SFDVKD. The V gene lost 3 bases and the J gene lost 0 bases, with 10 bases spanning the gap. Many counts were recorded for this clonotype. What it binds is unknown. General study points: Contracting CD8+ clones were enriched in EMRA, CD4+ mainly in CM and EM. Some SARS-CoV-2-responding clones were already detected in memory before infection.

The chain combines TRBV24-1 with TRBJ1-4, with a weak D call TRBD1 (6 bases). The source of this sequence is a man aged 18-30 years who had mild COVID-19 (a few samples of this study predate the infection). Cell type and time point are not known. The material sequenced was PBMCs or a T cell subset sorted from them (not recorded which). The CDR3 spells CATSDGTTATNEKLFF. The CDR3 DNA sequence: TGTGCCACCAGTGATGGGACAACAGCAACTAATGAAAAACTGTTTTTT.